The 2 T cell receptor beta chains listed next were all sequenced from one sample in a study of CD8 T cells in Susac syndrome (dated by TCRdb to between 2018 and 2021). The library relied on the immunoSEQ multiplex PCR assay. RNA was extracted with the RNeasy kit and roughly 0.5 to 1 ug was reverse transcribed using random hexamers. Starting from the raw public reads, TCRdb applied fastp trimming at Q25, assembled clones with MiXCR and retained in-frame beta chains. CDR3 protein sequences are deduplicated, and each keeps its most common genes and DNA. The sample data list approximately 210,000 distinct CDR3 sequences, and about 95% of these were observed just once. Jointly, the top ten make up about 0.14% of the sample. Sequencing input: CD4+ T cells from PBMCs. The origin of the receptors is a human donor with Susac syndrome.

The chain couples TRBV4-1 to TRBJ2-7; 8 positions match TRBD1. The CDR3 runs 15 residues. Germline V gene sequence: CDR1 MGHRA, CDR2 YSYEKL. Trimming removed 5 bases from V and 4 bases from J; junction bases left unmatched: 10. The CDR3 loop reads CASSIPAGGPYEQYF. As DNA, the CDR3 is TGCGCCAGCAGCATACCCGCAGGGGGCCCTTACGAGCAGTACTTC.

The CDR3 DNA reads TGCGCCAGCAGCAGGAGTCAGGGGGCGATCACTGAAGCTTTCTTT. This encodes CASSRSQGAITEAFF. This chain uses TRBV5-1 with TRBJ1-1; 8 nucleotides agree with TRBD1. The length of the CDR3 is 15 residues. Germline CDR1 SGHRS, CDR2 YFSETQ. V dropped 4 bases and J dropped 4; count of bases not matched to a gene: 9.